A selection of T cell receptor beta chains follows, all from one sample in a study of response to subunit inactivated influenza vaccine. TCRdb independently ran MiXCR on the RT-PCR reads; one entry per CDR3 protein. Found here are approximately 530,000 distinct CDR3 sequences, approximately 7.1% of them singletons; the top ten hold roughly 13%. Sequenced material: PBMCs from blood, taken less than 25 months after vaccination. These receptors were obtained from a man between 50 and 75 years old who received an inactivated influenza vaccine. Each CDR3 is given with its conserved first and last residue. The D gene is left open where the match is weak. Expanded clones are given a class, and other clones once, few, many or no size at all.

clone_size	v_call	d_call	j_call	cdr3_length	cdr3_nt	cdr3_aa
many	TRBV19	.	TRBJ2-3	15	TGTGCCAGTAGGAGGTCATCGTACTACACAGATACGCAGTATTTT	CASRRSSYYTDTQYF
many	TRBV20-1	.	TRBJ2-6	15	TGCAGTGCTAGAGTAGGCAACTCTGGGGCCAACGTCCTGACTTTC	CSARVGNSGANVLTF
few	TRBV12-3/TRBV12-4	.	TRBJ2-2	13	TGTGCCAGCACTAGGGGGGACACCGGGGAGCTGTTTTTT	CASTRGDTGELFF
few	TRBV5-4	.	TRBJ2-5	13	TGTGCCAGCAGCGCCATGGGAGAAGAGACCCAGTACTTC	CASSAMGEETQYF
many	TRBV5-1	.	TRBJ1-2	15	TGCGCCAGCAGCCCGCGACCAGGTGGTGACTATGGCTACACCTTC	CASSPRPGGDYGYTF
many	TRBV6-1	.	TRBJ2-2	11	TGTGCCAGCAGAGGTAGCGGGGAGCTGTTTTTT	CASRGSGELFF
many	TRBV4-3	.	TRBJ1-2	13	TGTGCCAGCAGCCAAGATAGGGGGTATGGCTACACCTTC	CASSQDRGYGYTF
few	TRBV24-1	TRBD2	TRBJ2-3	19	TGTGCCACCAGTGACCCGGCGGGGACTAGCGGGGGGAGCACAGATACGCAGTATTTT	CATSDPAGTSGGSTDTQYF
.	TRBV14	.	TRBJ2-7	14	TGTGCCAGCAGCCGGCCGGGCAGCTCCTACGAGCAGTACTTC	CASSRPGSSYEQYF
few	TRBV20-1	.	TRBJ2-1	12	TGCAGTGCTAGAAAAGGGGCTGGTGAGCAGTTCTTC	CSARKGAGEQFF
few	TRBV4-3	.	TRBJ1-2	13	TGCGCCAGCAGCCAAGATGGCACCCACAGGTACACCTTC	CASSQDGTHRYTF
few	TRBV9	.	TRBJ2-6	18	TGTGCCAGCAGCGTAATGGGGGCTCCCAAGGGAGGGGCCAACGTCCTGACTTTC	CASSVMGAPKGGANVLTF
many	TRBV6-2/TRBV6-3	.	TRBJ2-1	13	TGTGCCAGCAGTTTCGGTTGGCTACAGGAGCAGTTCTTC	CASSFGWLQEQFF
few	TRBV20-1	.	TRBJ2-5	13	TGCAGTGCTAGAGGTGGACAGAAAGAGACCCAGTACTTC	CSARGGQKETQYF
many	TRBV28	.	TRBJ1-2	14	TGTGCCAGCAGCCCTACAGGACCTGTCTATGGCTACACCTTC	CASSPTGPVYGYTF
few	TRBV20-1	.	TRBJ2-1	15	TGCAGTGCTAGAGATTCCCAGGGTTCCTACAATGAGCAGTTCTTC	CSARDSQGSYNEQFF
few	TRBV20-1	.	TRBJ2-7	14	TGCAGTGCTAGACCCCCCTTCGGGGCCTACGAGCAGTACTTC	CSARPPFGAYEQYF
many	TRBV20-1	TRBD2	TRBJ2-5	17	TGCAGTGCCTTCTGGATACTAGCGGGAGTTTATGACGGGACCCAGTACTTC	CSAFWILAGVYDGTQYF
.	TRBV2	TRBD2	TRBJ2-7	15	TGTGCCAGCAGGGAGACCGGGACTAGCGGATACGAGGAGTACTTC	CASRETGTSGYEEYF
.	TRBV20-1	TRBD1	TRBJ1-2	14	TGCAGTGCTAGAGACCGACAGGGGCGTCTGGGCTACACCTTC	CSARDRQGRLGYTF
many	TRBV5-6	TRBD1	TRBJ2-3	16	TGTGCCAGCAGCCCGACAGGGACAGGAGGCACAGATACGCAGTATTTT	CASSPTGTGGTDTQYF
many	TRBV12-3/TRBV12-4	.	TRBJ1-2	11	TGTGCCAGCAGTATAGCACAGGGATACACCTTC	CASSIAQGYTF
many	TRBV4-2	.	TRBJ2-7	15	TGTGCCAGCAGCCAAGTCACGGGAACCACCTACGAGCAGTACTTC	CASSQVTGTTYEQYF
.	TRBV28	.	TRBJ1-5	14	TGTGCCAGCAGACCATTAAACGTGGATCAGCCCCAGCATTTT	CASRPLNVDQPQHF
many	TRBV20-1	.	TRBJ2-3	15	TGCAGTGCTAGAGATACACGGACCCTCACAGATACGCAGTATTTT	CSARDTRTLTDTQYF
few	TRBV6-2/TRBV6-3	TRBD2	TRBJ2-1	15	TGTGCCAGCAGGCCGGGACTAGCGGGAAACAATGAGCAGTTCTTC	CASRPGLAGNNEQFF
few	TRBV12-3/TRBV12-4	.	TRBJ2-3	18	TGTGCCAGCAGTTTAGACGGCGGAGGAGCTAGAAGGACAGATACGCAGTATTTT	CASSLDGGGARRTDTQYF
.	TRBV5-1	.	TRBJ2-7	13	TGCGCCAGCAGCTTGCAGGAATCCTACGAGCAGTACTTC	CASSLQESYEQYF
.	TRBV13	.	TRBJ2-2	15	TGTGCCAGCAGCCTCGGACAGTTGATCACGGGGGAGCTGTTATTT	CASSLGQLITGELLF
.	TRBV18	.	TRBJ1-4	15	TGTGCCAGCTCTCGGGACTTCTCAACTAATGAAAAACTGTTTTTT	CASSRDFSTNEKLFF
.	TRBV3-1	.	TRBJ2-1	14	TGTGCCAGCAGCCAAGAGATTTTCCCCAATGAGCAGTTCTTC	CASSQEIFPNEQFF
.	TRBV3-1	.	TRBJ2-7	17	TGTGCCAGCAGCCAGGGGGTCACTTCGTTGACGTCCTACGAGCAGTACTTC	CASSQGVTSLTSYEQYF
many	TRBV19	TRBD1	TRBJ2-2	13	TGTGCCAGTACACAGGGGCCCACCGGGGAGCTGTTTTTT	CASTQGPTGELFF
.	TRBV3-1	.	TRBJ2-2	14	TGTGCCAGCAGCCAGAACAGGGTGGCCGGGGAGCTGTTTTTT	CASSQNRVAGELFF
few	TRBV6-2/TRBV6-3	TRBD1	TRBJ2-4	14	TGTGCCAGCACCATAGCAGGGGGTGGAAACATTCAGTACTTC	CASTIAGGGNIQYF
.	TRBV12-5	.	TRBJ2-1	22	TGTGCTAGCTACTATCTGATCGTGGGCGGACACCTTTGGGAAGTCTCGTGGTATGAGCAGTTCTTC	CASYYLIVGGHLWEVSWYEQFF
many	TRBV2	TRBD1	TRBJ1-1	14	TGTGCCAGCACCCTGACAGGGCCCGACACTGAAGCTTTCTTT	CASTLTGPDTEAFF
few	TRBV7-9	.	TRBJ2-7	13	TGTGCCAGCAGCATTGGAGTTTACTACGAGCAGTACTTC	CASSIGVYYEQYF
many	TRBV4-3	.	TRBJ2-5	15	TGCGCCAGCAGCCAAGAAGATCGGGGGCGAGAGACCCAGTACTTC	CASSQEDRGRETQYF
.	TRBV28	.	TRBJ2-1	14	TGTGCCAGCAGTTTGAGTCCTAGGTACAATGAGCAGTTCTTC	CASSLSPRYNEQFF
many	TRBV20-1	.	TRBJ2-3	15	TGCAGTGCTAGGTTCTTCGTGGGCGGCACAGATACGCAGTATTTT	CSARFFVGGTDTQYF
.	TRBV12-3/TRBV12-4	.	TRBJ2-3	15	TGTGCCAGCACCTTGGAGGGGACGCCCACAGATACGCAGTATTTT	CASTLEGTPTDTQYF
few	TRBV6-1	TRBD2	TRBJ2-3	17	TGTGCCAGCAGTGAAGTGGGGGGGACGGAAAGGTTTGATACGCAGTATTTT	CASSEVGGTERFDTQYF
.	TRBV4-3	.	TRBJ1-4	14	TGCGCCAGCAGCCAAGGGCAGGGAAGTGAAAAACTGTTTTTT	CASSQGQGSEKLFF
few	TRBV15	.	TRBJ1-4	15	TGTGCCACCAGCAGAGATTATCGGAGCGATGAAAAACTGTTTTTT	CATSRDYRSDEKLFF
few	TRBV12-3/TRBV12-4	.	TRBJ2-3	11	TGTGCCAGCAGTTTTCGAGGAACGCAGTATTTT	CASSFRGTQYF
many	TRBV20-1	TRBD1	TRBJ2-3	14	TGCAGTGCTAGGGGGACAGGGAGGACAGATACGCAGTATTTT	CSARGTGRTDTQYF
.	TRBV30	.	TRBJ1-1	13	TGTGCCTGGAGTGTCGGACAGAACACTGAAGCTTTCTTT	CAWSVGQNTEAFF
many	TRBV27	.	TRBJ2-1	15	TGTGCCAGCAGTTTGACTGACAGCTCCTACAATGAGCAGTTCTTC	CASSLTDSSYNEQFF
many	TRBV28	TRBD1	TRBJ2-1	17	TGTGCCAGCAGACCGGACAGGGGGGAACCTATTGACAATGAGCAGTTCTTC	CASRPDRGEPIDNEQFF
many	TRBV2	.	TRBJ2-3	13	TGTGCCAGCAGGGCTGACTGGACAGATACGCAGTATTTT	CASRADWTDTQYF
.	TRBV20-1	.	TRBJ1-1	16	TGCAGTGCTAGAGAGAGGCGGACACCCGTTGGGGCTGAAGCTTTCTTT	CSARERRTPVGAEAFF
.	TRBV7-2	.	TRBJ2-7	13	TGTGCCAGCAGCTTGGCGGAGGGCTACGAGCAGTACTTC	CASSLAEGYEQYF
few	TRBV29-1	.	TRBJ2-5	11	TGCAGCGTTCAACAGCAAGAGACCCAGTACTTC	CSVQQQETQYF
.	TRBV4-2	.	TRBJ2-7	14	TGTGCCAGCAGCCGGGTGGTGGAAACCTACGAGCAGTACTTC	CASSRVVETYEQYF
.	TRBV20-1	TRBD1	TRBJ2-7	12	TGCAGTGCTAGACCGACAGGGTACGAGCAGTACTTC	CSARPTGYEQYF
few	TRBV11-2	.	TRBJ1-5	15	TGTGCCAGCAGCCCAGACGGACAGTTTAATCAGCCCCAGCATTTT	CASSPDGQFNQPQHF